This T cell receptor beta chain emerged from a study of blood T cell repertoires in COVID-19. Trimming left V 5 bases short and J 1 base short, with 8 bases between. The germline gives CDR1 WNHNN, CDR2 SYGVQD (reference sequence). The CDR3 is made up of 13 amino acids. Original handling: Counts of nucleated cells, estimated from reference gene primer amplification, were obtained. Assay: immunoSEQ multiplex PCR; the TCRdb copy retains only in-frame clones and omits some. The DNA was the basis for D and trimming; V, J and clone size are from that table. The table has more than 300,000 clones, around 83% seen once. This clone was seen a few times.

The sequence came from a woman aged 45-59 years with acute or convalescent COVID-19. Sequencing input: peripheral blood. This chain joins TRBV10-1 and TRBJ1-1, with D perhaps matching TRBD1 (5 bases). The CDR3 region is CASSLGGNTEAFF. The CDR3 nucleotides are TGCGCCAGCAGTCTGGGGGGGAACACTGAAGCTTTCTTT.